Listed here are 12 T cell receptor beta chains from one sample, sequenced in a study of blood T cell repertoires in COVID-19. Generated by immunoSEQ multiplex PCR, the TCRdb table keeps only in-frame clones and is missing some. This table holds more than 150,000 clones, around 83% found once. Sequencing input: peripheral blood. These receptors all come from a woman aged 50 to 60 with acute or convalescent COVID-19.

This clone has just a few counts. The CDR3 DNA follows: TGTGCCATCAATTTAAGGCGGGAATCGGGAGCTTTCTTT. Translation gives CAINLRRESGAFF. This rearrangement joins TRBV12-3 or TRBV12-4 to TRBJ1-1, with unresolved D. Trimming took off 10 bases at V and 10 bases at J, with 22 bases between the two ends. The CDR3 extends over 13 amino acids.

V and J are TRBV29-1 and TRBJ2-5; tentatively, D is TRBD2 (5 bases). The germline V gene has CDR1 SQVTM and CDR2 ANQGSEA. V shed 4 bases and J shed 5 bases, with 5 bases lying between them. The CDR3 length is 10 residues. DNA of the CDR3: TGCAGCGTTGGCGGGGAGACCCAGTACTTC. As protein: CSVGGETQYF. Using reference TRBV29-1 and TRBJ2-5 for the parts outside the CDR3, the full variable domain is SAVISQKPSRDICQRGTSLTIQCQVDSQVTMMFWYRQQPGQSLTLIATANQGSEATYESGFVIDKFPISRPNLTFSTLTVSNMSPEDSSIYLCSVGGETQYFGPGTRLLVL.

The V call is TRBV18, the J call TRBJ2-1; 8 bases match TRBD2. V gave up 2 bases and J gave up 5 bases; unmatched junction bases: 2. Germline V gene lookup returns CDR1 KGHSH and CDR2 LQKENI. The CDR3 is 14 residues long. CDR3 region: CASSPSAGDNEQFF. The CDR3 DNA reads TGTGCCAGCTCACCATCAGCGGGGGACAATGAGCAGTTCTTC.

The rearrangement links TRBV6-6 to TRBJ1-2; D is unclear. From germline, CDR1 is MNHNY and CDR2 SVGAGI (reference sequence). V lost 6 bases and J lost 6, with 20 bases in between. The CDR3 covers 15 residues. The CDR3 DNA sequence: TGTGCCAGCAGCCTAGGAGGGCTCGGTGTAGATGGCTACACCTTC. This codes for CASSLGGLGVDGYTF.

This clone was seen at least ten times. This chain joins TRBV4-1 and TRBJ2-3; D perhaps matches TRBD2 (6 bases). This CDR3 is 18 amino acids long. Deletions cut 2 bases from V and 3 bases from J, with 21 bases between. Germline CDR1 MGHRA, CDR2 YSYEKL. Here the CDR3 reads CASSQPSGGGRETDTQYF. In DNA form, the CDR3 reads TGCGCCAGCAGCCAACCCTCTGGGGGAGGACGGGAAACAGATACGCAGTATTTT.

The gene calls are TRBV7-2 and TRBJ2-7, with 10 bases identical to TRBD2. The CDR3 length is 16 residues. J lost 5 bases, V lost 2 bases, and 9 bases had no gene match. CDR1 is SGHTA, CDR2 FQGNSA, per germline. Here the CDR3 DNA reads TGTGCCAGCAGCTTACGGGCTAGCGGGAGTTCCCACGAGCAGTACTTC. Encoded protein: CASSLRASGSSHEQYF.

CDR3 in DNA: TGTGCCAGCAGCTCTAGCGTCCACGAGCAGTACTTC. It specifies CASSSSVHEQYF. The J gene is TRBJ2-7, the V gene TRBV6-5; a weak D match, TRBD2 (6 bases). Germline V gene sequence: CDR1 MNHEY, CDR2 SVGAGI. V lost 6 bases, J lost 5 bases, and 11 bases lay in between. The CDR3 is 12 residues long.

The chain is built from TRBV18 and TRBJ2-7, with TRBD1 matching 9 bases. V was pared by 4 bases and J by 6 bases, with 7 bases of the junction left unmatched. The germline CDR1 and CDR2 sequences are KGHSH and LQKENI. The CDR3 sequence is 14 residues long. CDR3 in DNA: TGTGCCAGCTCACGCGAGACAGGGGGTTCCGAGCAGTACTTC. It encodes CASSRETGGSEQYF.

This sequence joins TRBV5-6 and TRBJ2-3, with TRBD1 matching over 7 bases. Germline CDR1 and CDR2: SGHDT and YYEEEE. V lost 1 base to trimming and J lost 1 base; unmatched junction nucleotides: 6. The CDR3 extends over 16 amino acids. The CDR3, as DNA: TGTGCCAGCAGCTTGTCGACAGGGATGGGCACAGATACGCAGTATTTT. Translation gives CASSLSTGMGTDTQYF.

The sample holds a few counts of this clone. The V and J genes are TRBV27 and TRBJ2-5; D is possibly TRBD2 (6 bases). CDR1 and CDR2 (germline): MNHEY, SMNVEV (reference sequence). V lost 5 bases, J lost 5 bases, and 15 bases lay in between. The CDR3 contains 14 residues. CDR3 DNA sequence: TGTGCCAGCAGTAGGGCGGGAACGGAGGAGACCCAGTACTTC. It yields the protein CASSRAGTEETQYF.

The chain couples TRBV6-1 to TRBJ1-4; 9 nucleotides match TRBD1. The CDR3 extends over 15 amino acids. CDR1 is MNHNS and CDR2 is SASEGT in the germline V gene. Trimming cost V 2 bases and J 6 bases; bases outside gene matches: 4. The CDR3 sequence: CASSEPGQGDEKLFF. CDR3 sequence (DNA): TGTGCCAGCAGTGAACCGGGACAGGGAGATGAAAAACTGTTTTTT.

This chain's CDR3 is CASSPPITSGISGANVLTF. CDR3 nucleotides: TGTGCCAGCAGTCCGCCCATCACTAGCGGGATTTCTGGGGCCAACGTCCTGACTTTC. The chain uses TRBV27 and TRBJ2-6, with 10 bases aligning to TRBD2. V was clipped by 5 bases and J by 1 base; unmatched bases: 11. Germline-derived CDR1 and CDR2 are MNHEY and SMNVEV (reference sequence). The CDR3 consists of 19 residues.